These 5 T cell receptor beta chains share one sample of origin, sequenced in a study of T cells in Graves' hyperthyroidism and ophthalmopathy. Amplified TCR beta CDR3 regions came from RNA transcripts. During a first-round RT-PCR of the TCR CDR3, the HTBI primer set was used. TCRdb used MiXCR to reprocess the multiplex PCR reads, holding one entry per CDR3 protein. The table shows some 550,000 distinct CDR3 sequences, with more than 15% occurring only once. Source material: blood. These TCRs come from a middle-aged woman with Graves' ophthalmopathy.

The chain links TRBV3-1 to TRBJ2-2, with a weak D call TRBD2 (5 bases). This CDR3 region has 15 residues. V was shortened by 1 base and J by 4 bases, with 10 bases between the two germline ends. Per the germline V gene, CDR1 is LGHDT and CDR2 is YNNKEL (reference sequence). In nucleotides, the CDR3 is TGTGCCAGCAGCCAAGGGTTGGGGAGCACCGGGGAGCTGTTTTTT. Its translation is CASSQGLGSTGELFF. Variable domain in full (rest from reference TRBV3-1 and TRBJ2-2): DTAVSQTPKYLVTQMGNDKSIKCEQNLGHDTMYWYKQDSKKFLKIMFSYNNKELIINETVPNRFSPKSPDKAHLNLHINSLELGDSAVYFCASSQGLGSTGELFFGEGSRLTVL.

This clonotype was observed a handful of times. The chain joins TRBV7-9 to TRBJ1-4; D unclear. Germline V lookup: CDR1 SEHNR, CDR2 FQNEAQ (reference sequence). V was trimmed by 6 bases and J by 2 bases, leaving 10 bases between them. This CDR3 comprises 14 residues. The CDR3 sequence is CASRADMTNEKLFF. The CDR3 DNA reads TGTGCCAGCAGGGCCGACATGACTAATGAAAAACTGTTTTTT.

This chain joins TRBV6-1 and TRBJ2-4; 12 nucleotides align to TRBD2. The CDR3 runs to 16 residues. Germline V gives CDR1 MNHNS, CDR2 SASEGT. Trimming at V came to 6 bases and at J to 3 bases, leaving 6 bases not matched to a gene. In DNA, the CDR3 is TGTGCCAGCAGACCCCGACTAGCGGGGGTCAAAAACATTCAGTACTTC. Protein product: CASRPRLAGVKNIQYF.

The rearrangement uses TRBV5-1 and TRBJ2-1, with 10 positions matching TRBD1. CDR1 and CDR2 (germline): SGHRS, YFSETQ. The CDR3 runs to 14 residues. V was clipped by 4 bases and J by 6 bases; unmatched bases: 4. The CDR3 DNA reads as TGCGCCAGCAGCCCCCGGACAGGGGGCAATGAGCAGTTCTTC. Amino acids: CASSPRTGGNEQFF.

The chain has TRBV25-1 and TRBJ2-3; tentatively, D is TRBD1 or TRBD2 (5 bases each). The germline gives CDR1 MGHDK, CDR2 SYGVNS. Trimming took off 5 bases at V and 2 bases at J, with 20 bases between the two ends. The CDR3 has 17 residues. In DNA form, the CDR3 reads TGTGCCAGCAGTCCTCGAGGGGCGGGCAGCAACACAGATACGCAGTATTTT. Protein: CASSPRGAGSNTDTQYF.